This T cell receptor (beta chain) was profiled in a study of cytomegalovirus exposure and HLA in healthy donors (dated by TCRdb to 2016 to 2017). As for the study more broadly: According to an earlier analysis of 587 of the donors, about 180 million T cells yielded 90 million to 140 million unique TCR beta sequences and about 300 Gb of sequence data. Approximately 310 gigabases of sequencing data and around 87 million unique TCR sequences were included in an early release covering roughly 700 HLA-typed donors. Of the roughly 400 genotyped donors, more than 75% were placed in the genetic ancestry cluster associated with self-reported Caucasian donors. The study was designed to test whether signatures of past pathogen exposure could be identified by cataloging public T cell receptors. Using immunosequencing, the study profiled T cell repertoires from about 650 subjects and related those repertoires to cytomegalovirus serostatus. A separate validation cohort of approximately 120 different subjects was used in addition to the approximately 700-subject first cohort. The study combined high-throughput TCR immunosequencing, statistical association of individual TCRs with disease status, and machine learning to predict cytomegalovirus infection status. To study patterns of TCR occurrence, a later analysis re-analyzed previously published TCR beta repertoires from 666 donors and added high-resolution HLA genotyping. Rather than drawing on any new phenotypic data, the later analysis identified candidate immune exposures from TCR beta sequences and the way those sequences occurred across donors. To decide whether each TCR beta V gene segment behaved as functional or pseudogenic, an earlier analysis of several hundred of the donors relied on high-throughput TCR beta sequencing. Donor age, sex, ethnicity and CMV serostatus were collected together with the repertoire data. In a later genetic analysis, genome-wide SNP genotypes for about three fifths of the 666 donors were used, and that subset was treated as a discovery cohort. All discovery cohort repertoires had been generated using a single sequencing platform. Both class I and class II loci were covered by HLA typing, at four-digit resolution. Typing coverage varied by locus: about 620-630 donors for A, B, C, DRB1 and DQB1; more than 500 for DQA1; 606 for DPA1; under 490 for DPB1. Roughly five DR-DQ haplotypes were handled as single units for association and clustering because linkage in the cohort was strong. Among 350 to 400 genotyped donors of the cohort, an average of around 240,000 unique TCR beta nucleotide sequences were sequenced per donor, around 20% of them non-productive.

Overall study results and their limits: The sequencing pipeline was judged likely to have produced a cluster of highly shared sequence variants as a technical artifact. Strong co-occurrence of HLA alleles, especially DR and DQ, made assigning TCR associations to individual alleles difficult. This cohort had only TCR beta chains sequenced, and the lack of alpha or paired-chain data limited which features could be detected. The classifier was reported to diagnose cytomegalovirus status with high specificity and sensitivity in both the original and validation cohorts. In an earlier analysis of about 550 of the donors, most TCR beta V segments were observed in productive rearrangements about 90% or about 30% of the time, broadly matching IMGT annotations. Specific HLA alleles were associated with 15,000 to 20,000 TCR beta sequences at a false discovery rate of 0.05 in a later analysis. Immune exposure information for the cohort was limited to CMV serostatus. An association between a missense DCLRE1C variant and V-gene and J-gene trimming of TCR beta chains was found in a later genetic analysis and replicated in an independent cohort. In vitro tests confirmed that a few of the cytomegalovirus-associated TCR beta chains recognize cytomegalovirus antigens. Presence/absence analyses assumed roughly uniform sequencing depth across donors, an assumption that may not hold. In the study, around 160 TCR beta chains were listed as associated with cytomegalovirus. A further reported finding was that TCR beta sequences accurately predicted the HLA-A and HLA-B alleles for most subjects in the first cohort. According to a later analysis, TCR association rates differed among HLA loci, with DRB1 alleles showing the most associated TCRs and HLA-C alleles showing the fewest. According to a later analysis, most CMV-associated TCR beta chains appeared to be HLA-restricted, and the HLA associations seemed to be driven largely by CMV exposure. A later analysis reported that several top co-occurrence clusters appeared linked to parvovirus B19, influenza, CMV and Epstein-Barr virus. It was suggested by the authors that the approach could potentially be generalized to other disease states and immunological phenotypes. Because counts were too low, approximately 15 rarely observed V segments, including chromosome 9 orphons, were excluded from the earlier analysis of 587 of the donors. A later genetic analysis reported fewer N-insertions in productive TCRs among donors in an Asian-associated ancestry cluster than the approximately 700-donor mean. While some public TCRs were present in many individuals, most TCR sequences turned up only very rarely across donors. Correlated functional status among segregating V segments might be attributable to linkage disequilibrium, but an unknown experimental factor could not be ruled out. Because HLA typing was unavailable for some donors at each locus, only the typed subset was used in association tests. Because the 87-base-pair reads could not distinguish some IMGT-functional V segments, including TRBV6-2 and TRBV6-3, those segments were excluded. In a later analysis, HLA-associated TCR beta chains were found to be more clonally expanded and to have lower generation probabilities than equally common non-associated chains.

The cohort consisted of hundreds of healthy bone marrow donors. All cohort members were sampled while nominally healthy, although unrecorded immune exposures were likely present. The donor tested CMV seronegative, placing the donor among the 350 to 400 seronegative members of the cohort. Every donor gave a peripheral blood sample, and the peripheral blood mononuclear cells from that sample were used for TCR beta sequencing. Genomic DNA extraction from the blood cell samples was performed with the Qiagen DNeasy Blood Extraction Kit. Note on this clone: It lacks a known antigen. No base qualities exist here, and no much larger clone lies one base off it.

The CDR3 holds 17 amino acids from the cysteine to the phenylalanine. The DNA shown is the 51-base CDR3, in frame from base 1. The CDR1 and CDR2 encoded by the germline V gene are SGHAT and FQNNGV. V lost 5 bases and J lost 3 bases; the stretch between them is 22 bases long. Receptors were amplified or captured by the immunoSEQ multiplex PCR assay. A mixture of 60 forward primers for TCR Vbeta segments and 13 reverse primers for TCR Jbeta segments was used in the multiplex PCR. The CDR3 region of rearranged TCR beta genes was amplified from genomic DNA by a multiplex PCR assay. The amplified TCR beta libraries were sequenced on the Illumina HiSeq System as 87-base-pair reads. As for the authors' bioinformatics: In a later analysis, tens of millions of unique TCR beta chains were counted across the approximately 620 repertoires, and roughly 9.9 million of these chains were shared by at least two donors. Raw reads were error-corrected and collapsed into unique sequences with a nearest-neighbor algorithm that merged closely related sequences to remove PCR and sequencing errors. To assign V, D and J gene segments, CDR3 sequences were aligned to IMGT reference sequences. Each retained sequence needed at least a six-nucleotide match to both a V gene segment and a J gene segment. A rearrangement counted as productive if the CDR3 had no stop codons and remained in frame with V and J, and every other rearrangement counted as non-productive. CDR3 was defined by IMGT convention, running from the second conserved V-encoded cysteine to the conserved J-encoded phenylalanine. Sequences without an unambiguous match to a single V gene segment were excluded from the earlier analysis of 450 to 650 of the donors. An earlier analysis of almost 600 of the donors classified V segments as functional when productive rearrangements were above 56.7% and as segregating when the standard deviation between donors was above 5%. A statistical classification framework was built for diagnosing cytomegalovirus status from the catalog of TCR beta chain sequences. In a later analysis, V and J genes were assigned by comparing TCR nucleotide sequences against IMGT/GENE-DB human TR gene sequences. In a later analysis, CDR3 sequences and most-parsimonious VDJ recombination scenarios were assigned using the TCRdist pipeline. A later analysis defined each TCR beta chain by its CDR3 amino acid sequence plus V-gene family, and excluded reads lacking a unique V-gene family. To address suspected cross-contamination and a sequencing artifact, a later analysis removed a few hundred highly shared, low-generation-probability nucleotide sequences. In a later analysis, a clonal expansion index was calculated for each public chain from normalized within-repertoire ranks of inferred template counts. In a later analysis, generation probabilities were computed with a VDJ recombination model fitted to out-of-frame rearrangements, and the resulting probabilities were checked against IGoR. A later analysis scored TCR-TCR, TCR-HLA and TCR-CMV co-occurrence with hypergeometric tests, applying a repertoire-size bias correction to TCR pairs. To estimate false discovery rates, a later analysis permuted the HLA or CMV assignments 20 times. In a later analysis, co-occurring TCRs were grouped using DBSCAN, and TCRdist sequence similarity was added for clustering within HLA-allele-positive subsets. For co-occurrence clustering, repertoires with fewer than 30,000 or more than 120,000 public chains were excluded, along with several repertoires with anomalous nucleotide sharing. TCRdb stores this immuneACCESS table with in-frame sequences only. Part of the clones is absent; in the studies checked, under half of the shortfall reflects unresolved V genes, and no reason is known for the rest. V and J calls and clone size are copied from that table; D and trimming were computed from the DNA. The sample table lists about 130,000 clones, 80% of them with a count of one. The ten largest account for just over 2.5% of the sample.

This sequence uses TRBV11-2 and TRBJ1-2; the D gene is perhaps TRBD1, from 5 matching bases. The sequence was obtained from a young man in good health and CMV-seronegative. The specimen sequenced was PBMCs. The sequenced DNA: TGTGCCAGCAGCCTCGGGGGGTTGGGCAGCGTTCACTATGGCTACACCTTC. The encoded protein is CASSLGGLGSVHYGYTF.